This T cell receptor beta chain was profiled in a study of cytomegalovirus exposure and HLA in healthy donors. Study conclusions and caveats: CMV serostatus was the only immune exposure information that was available.

PCR was performed using 60 Vbeta and 13 Jbeta primers. Using immunoSEQ multiplex PCR, the repertoire was profiled, and TCRdb retains in-frame clones only, with some absent. This sample has approximately 220,000 clones, with approximately 80% found just once. The CDR3 length is 16 residues. The trim removed 4 bases at V and 6 bases at J, leaving 13 bases unmatched. The germline CDR1 and CDR2 sequences are PRHDT and FYEKMQ (reference sequence). For this clone: Its antigen is unknown.

V usage is TRBV13 and J usage is TRBJ1-1, with 8 bases that match TRBD1. This clonotype was sampled from a boy between 2 and 10 years old in good health and CMV-seronegative. The specimen sequenced was PBMCs. The CDR3 spells CASSSASGTGGAEAFF. In DNA form, the CDR3 reads TGTGCCAGCAGCTCAGCCTCCGGGACAGGAGGCGCTGAAGCTTTCTTT.